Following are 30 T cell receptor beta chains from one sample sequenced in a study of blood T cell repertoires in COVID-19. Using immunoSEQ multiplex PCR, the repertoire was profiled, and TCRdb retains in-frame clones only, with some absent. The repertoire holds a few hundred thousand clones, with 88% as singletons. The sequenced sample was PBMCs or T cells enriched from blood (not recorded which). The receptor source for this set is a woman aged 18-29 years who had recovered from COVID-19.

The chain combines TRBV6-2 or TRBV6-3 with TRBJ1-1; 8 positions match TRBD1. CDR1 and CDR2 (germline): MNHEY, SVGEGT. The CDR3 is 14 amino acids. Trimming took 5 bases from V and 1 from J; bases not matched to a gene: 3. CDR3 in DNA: TGTGCCAGCAGTCCGGGGACAGGGAACACTGAAGCTTTCTTT. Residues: CASSPGTGNTEAFF.

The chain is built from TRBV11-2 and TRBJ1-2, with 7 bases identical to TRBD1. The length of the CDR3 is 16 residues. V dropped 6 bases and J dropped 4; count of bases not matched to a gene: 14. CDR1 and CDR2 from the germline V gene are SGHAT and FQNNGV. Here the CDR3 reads CASSQIKGARTYGYTF. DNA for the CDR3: TGTGCCAGCAGTCAAATAAAGGGGGCGAGGACCTATGGCTACACCTTC.

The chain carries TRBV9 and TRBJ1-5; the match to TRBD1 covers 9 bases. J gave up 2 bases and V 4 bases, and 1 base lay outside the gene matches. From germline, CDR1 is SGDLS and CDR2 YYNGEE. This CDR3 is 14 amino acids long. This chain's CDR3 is CASSRDRGNQPQHF. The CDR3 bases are TGTGCCAGCAGCCGGGACAGGGGCAATCAGCCCCAGCATTTT. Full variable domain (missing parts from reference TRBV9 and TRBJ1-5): DSGVTQTPKHLITATGQRVTLRCSPRSGDLSVYWYQQSLDQGLQFLIQYYNGEERAKGNILERFSAQQFPDLHSELNLSSLELGDSALYFCASSRDRGNQPQHFGDGTRLSIL.

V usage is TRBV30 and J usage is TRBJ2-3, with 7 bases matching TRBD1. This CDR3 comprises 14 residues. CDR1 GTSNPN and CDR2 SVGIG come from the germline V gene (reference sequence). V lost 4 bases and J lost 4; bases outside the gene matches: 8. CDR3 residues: CAWTGRGNADTQYF. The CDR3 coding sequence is TGTGCCTGGACCGGCAGGGGGAACGCAGATACGCAGTATTTT.

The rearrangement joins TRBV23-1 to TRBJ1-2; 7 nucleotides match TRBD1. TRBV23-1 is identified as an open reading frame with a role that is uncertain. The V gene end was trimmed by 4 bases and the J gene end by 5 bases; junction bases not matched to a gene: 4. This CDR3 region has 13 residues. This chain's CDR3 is CASSRMDRYGYTF. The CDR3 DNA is TGCGCCAGCAGTCGGATGGACAGGTATGGCTACACCTTC.

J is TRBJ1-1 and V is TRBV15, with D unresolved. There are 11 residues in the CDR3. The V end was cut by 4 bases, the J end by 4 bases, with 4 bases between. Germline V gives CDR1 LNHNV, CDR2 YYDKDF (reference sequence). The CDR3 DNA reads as TGTGCCACCAGCACGTTCACTGAAGCTTTCTTT. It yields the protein CATSTFTEAFF.

CDR3: CASRGRTGELFF. In DNA, the CDR3 is TGTGCCAGCCGTGGGCGGACCGGGGAGCTGTTTTTT. The chain combines TRBV2 with TRBJ2-2; no clear D gene. Trimming took 8 bases from V and 5 from J, leaving 9 bases between them. Germline V gene lookup returns CDR1 SNHLY and CDR2 FYNNEI. CDR3 size: 12 residues.

CDR3 sequence reads: CASGLVGWGEQYF. In nucleotides, the CDR3 is TGTGCCAGCGGACTAGTGGGTTGGGGCGAGCAGTACTTC. The chain has TRBV27 and TRBJ2-7; 7 bases line up with TRBD2. Germline trimming cut 8 bases from V and 6 bases from J; bases unmatched to any gene: 10. The CDR3 has 13 amino acids. The germline V gene encodes CDR1 MNHEY and CDR2 SMNVEV (reference sequence).

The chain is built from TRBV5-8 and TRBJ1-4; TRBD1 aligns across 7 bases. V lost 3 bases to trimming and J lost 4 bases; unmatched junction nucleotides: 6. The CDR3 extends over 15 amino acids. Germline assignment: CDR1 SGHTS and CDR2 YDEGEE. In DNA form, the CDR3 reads TGTGCCAGCAGCTGGGGGACAGAGCTTAATGAAAAACTGTTTTTT. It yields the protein CASSWGTELNEKLFF.

The CDR3 DNA sequence: TGTGCCAGCAGCTTAGGGACAGAGTATACGCAGTATTTT. Translating gives CASSLGTEYTQYF. V is TRBV7-8 and J is TRBJ2-3, with D possibly TRBD1 on 6 matching bases. Germline CDR1 reads SGHVS; CDR2 reads FQNEAQ. With 1 base removed from V and 7 bases from J, the gap between germline ends came to 9 bases. This CDR3 region has 13 residues. Supplemented by reference TRBV7-8 and TRBJ2-3, the full variable domain reads GAGVSQSPRYKVAKRGQDVALRCDPISGHVSLFWYQQALGQGPEFLTYFQNEAQLDKSGLPSDRFFAERPEGSVSTLKIQRTQQEDSAVYLCASSLGTEYTQYFGPGTRLTVL.

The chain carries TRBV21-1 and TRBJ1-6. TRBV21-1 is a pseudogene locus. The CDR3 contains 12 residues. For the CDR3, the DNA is TGTCCCACACCGCGGAGGAATTCACCCCTCCACTTT. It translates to CPTPRRNSPLHF.

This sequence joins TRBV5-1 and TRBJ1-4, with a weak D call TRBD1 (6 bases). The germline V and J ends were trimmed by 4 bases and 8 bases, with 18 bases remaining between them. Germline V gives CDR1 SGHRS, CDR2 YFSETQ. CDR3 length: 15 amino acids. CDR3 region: CASSPEGTGREKLFF. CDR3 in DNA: TGCGCCAGCAGCCCCGAAGGTACAGGGCGGGAAAAACTGTTTTTT.

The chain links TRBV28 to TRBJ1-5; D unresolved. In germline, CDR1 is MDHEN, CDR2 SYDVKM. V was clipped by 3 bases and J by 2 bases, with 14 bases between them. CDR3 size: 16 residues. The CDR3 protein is CASSFDLSRGNQPQHF. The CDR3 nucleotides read TGTGCCAGCAGTTTCGATTTAAGTCGGGGCAATCAGCCCCAGCATTTT.

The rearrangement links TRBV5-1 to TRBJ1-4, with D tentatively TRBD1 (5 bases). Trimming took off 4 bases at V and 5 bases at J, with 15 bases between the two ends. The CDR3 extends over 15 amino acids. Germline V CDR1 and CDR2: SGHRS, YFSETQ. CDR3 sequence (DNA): TGCGCCAGCAGCCAATCCACCCGGGGGAATGAAAAACTGTTTTTT. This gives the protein CASSQSTRGNEKLFF.

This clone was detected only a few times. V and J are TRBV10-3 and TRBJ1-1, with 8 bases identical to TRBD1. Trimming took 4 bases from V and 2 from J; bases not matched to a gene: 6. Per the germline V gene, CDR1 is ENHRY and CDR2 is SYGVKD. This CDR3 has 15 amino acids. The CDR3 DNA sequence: TGTGCCATCAGTGGTAAGGGACAGGCTAACACTGAAGCTTTCTTT. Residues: CAISGKGQANTEAFF.

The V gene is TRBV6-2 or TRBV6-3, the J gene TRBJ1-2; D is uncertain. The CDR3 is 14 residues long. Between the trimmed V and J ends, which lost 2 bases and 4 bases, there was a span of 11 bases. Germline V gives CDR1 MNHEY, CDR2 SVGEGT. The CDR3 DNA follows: TGTGCCAGCAGTTACGCGGGGAGGCTCTATGGCTACACCTTC. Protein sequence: CASSYAGRLYGYTF.

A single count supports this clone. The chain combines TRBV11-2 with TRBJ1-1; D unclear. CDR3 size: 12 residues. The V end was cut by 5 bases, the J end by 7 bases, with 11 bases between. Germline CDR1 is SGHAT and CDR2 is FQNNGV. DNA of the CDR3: TGTGCCAGCAGCAAGGAGTACGATGAAGCTTTCTTT. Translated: CASSKEYDEAFF. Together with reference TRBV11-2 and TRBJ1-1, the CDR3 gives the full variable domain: EAGVAQSPRYKIIEKRQSVAFWCNPISGHATLYWYQQILGQGPKLLIQFQNNGVVDDSQLPKDRFSAERLKGVDSTLKIQPAKLEDSAVYLCASSKEYDEAFFGQGTRLTVV.

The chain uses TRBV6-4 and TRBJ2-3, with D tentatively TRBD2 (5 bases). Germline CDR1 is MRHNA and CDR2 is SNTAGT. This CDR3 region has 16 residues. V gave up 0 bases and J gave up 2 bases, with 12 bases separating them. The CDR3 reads CASSDSGSGYTDTQYF. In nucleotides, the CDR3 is TGTGCCAGCAGTGACTCAGGCAGCGGTTACACAGATACGCAGTATTTT.

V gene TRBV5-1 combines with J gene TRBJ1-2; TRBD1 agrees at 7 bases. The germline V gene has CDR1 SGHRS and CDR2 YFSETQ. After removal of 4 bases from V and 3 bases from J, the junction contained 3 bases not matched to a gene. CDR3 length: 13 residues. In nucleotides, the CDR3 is TGCGCCAGCAGCGCCGGGACAGACTATGGCTACACCTTC. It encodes CASSAGTDYGYTF.

DNA of the CDR3: TGTGCCAGCAGCTTAGACGGCGGCCGGAGCACAGATACGCAGTATTTT. Its translation: CASSLDGGRSTDTQYF. The chain recombines TRBV7-9 with TRBJ2-3, with D uncertain. With 1 base removed from V and 0 bases from J, the gap between germline ends came to 11 bases. The germline V gene encodes CDR1 SEHNR and CDR2 FQNEAQ (reference sequence). The CDR3 contains 16 residues.

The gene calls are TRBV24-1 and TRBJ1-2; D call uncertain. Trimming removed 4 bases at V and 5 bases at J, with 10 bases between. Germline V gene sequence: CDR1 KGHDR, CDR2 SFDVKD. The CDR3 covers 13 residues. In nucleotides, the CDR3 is TGTGCCACCAGTGACGGGATGGGATATGGCTACACCTTC. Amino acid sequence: CATSDGMGYGYTF.

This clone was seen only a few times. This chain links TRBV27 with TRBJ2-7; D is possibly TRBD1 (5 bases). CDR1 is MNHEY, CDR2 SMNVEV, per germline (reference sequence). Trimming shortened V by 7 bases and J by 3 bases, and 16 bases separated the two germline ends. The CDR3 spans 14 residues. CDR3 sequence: CASIMMKGHYEQYF. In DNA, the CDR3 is TGTGCCAGCATCATGATGAAGGGGCACTACGAGCAGTACTTC.

CDR3 region: CATDFRNEQFF. CDR3 sequence (DNA): TGTGCCACCGACTTTCGGAATGAGCAGTTCTTC. V gene TRBV10-3 combines with J gene TRBJ2-1; D remains unclear. The CDR3 covers 11 residues. Germline CDR1 reads ENHRY; CDR2 reads SYGVKD. The V gene lost 10 bases and the J gene lost 7 bases, with 11 bases spanning the gap.

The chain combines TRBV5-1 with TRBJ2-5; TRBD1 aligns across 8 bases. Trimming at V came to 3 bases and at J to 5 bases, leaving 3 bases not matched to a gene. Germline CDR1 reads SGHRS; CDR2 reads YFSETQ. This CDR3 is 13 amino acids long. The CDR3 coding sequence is TGCGCCAGCAGCTCGGACAGGGTCGAGACCCAGTACTTC. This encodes CASSSDRVETQYF.

CDR3 nucleotides: TGTGCCAGTAGTGAGTTGGGGCCGAACACTGAAGCTTTCTTT. Translation gives CASSELGPNTEAFF. This chain connects TRBV19 to TRBJ1-1; TRBD1 is a possible D gene (5 bases). The CDR3 has 14 residues. Per the germline V gene, CDR1 is LNHDA and CDR2 is SQIVND (reference sequence). V lost 5 bases and J lost 1, with 11 bases in between. Based on the CDR3 plus reference TRBV19 and TRBJ1-1, the full variable domain is DGGITQSPKYLFRKEGQNVTLSCEQNLNHDAMYWYRQDPGQGLRLIYYSQIVNDFQKGDIAEGYSVSREKKESFPLTVTSAQKNPTAFYLCASSELGPNTEAFFGQGTRLTVV.

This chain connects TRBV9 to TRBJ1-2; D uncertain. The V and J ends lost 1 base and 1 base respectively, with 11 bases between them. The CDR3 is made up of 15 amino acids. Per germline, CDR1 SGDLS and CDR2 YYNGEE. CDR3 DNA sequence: TGTGCCAGCAGCGTATCAGAGGGTCTTAACTATGGCTACACCTTC. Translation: CASSVSEGLNYGYTF. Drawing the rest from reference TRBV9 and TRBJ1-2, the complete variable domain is DSGVTQTPKHLITATGQRVTLRCSPRSGDLSVYWYQQSLDQGLQFLIQYYNGEERAKGNILERFSAQQFPDLHSELNLSSLELGDSALYFCASSVSEGLNYGYTFGSGTRLTVV.

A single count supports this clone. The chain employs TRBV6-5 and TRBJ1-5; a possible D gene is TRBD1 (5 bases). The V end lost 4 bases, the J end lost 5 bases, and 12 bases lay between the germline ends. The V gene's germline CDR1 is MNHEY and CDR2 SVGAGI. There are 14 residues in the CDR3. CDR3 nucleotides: TGTGCCAGCAGTTCGGCGGGGCGAGATCAGCCCCAGCATTTT. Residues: CASSSAGRDQPQHF.

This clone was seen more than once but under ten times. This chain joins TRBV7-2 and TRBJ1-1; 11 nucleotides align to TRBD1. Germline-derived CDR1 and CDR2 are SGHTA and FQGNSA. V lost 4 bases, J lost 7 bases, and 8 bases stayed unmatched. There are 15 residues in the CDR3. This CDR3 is CASSSGQGAFDEAFF. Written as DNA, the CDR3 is TGTGCCAGCAGCTCCGGACAGGGGGCATTTGATGAAGCTTTCTTT.

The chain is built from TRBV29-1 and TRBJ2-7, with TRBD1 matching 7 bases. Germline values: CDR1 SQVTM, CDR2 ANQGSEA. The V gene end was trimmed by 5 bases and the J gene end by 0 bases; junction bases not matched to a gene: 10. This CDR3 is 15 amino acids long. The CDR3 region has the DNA TGCAGCGTTCTTAGACCGGGACAGAGCTCCTACGAGCAGTACTTC. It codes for CSVLRPGQSSYEQYF.

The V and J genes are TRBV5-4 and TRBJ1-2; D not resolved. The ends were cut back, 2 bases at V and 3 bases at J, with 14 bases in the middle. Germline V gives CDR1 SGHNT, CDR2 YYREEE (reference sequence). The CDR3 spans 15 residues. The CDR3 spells CASSFTGFPDYGYTF. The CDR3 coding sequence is TGTGCCAGCAGCTTCACGGGGTTCCCCGACTATGGCTACACCTTC.